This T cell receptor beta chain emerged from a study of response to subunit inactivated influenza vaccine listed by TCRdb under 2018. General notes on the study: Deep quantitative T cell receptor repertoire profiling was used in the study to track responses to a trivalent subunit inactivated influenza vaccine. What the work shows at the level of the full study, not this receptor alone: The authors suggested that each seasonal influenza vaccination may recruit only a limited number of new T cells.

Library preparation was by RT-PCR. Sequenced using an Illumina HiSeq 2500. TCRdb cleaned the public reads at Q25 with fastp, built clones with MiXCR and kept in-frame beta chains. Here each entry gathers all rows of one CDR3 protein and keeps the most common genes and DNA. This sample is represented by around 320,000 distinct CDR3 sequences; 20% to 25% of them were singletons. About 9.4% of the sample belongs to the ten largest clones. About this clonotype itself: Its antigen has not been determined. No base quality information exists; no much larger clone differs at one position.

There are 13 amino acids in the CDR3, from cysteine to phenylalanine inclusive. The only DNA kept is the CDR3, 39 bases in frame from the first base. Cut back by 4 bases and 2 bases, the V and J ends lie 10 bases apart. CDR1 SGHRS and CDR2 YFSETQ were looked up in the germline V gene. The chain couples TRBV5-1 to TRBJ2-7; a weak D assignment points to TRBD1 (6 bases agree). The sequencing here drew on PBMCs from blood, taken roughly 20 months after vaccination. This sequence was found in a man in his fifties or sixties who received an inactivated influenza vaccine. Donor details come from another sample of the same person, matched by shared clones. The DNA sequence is TGCGCCAGCAGCATGGACAGCACCTACGAGCAGTACTTC. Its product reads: CASSMDSTYEQYF.